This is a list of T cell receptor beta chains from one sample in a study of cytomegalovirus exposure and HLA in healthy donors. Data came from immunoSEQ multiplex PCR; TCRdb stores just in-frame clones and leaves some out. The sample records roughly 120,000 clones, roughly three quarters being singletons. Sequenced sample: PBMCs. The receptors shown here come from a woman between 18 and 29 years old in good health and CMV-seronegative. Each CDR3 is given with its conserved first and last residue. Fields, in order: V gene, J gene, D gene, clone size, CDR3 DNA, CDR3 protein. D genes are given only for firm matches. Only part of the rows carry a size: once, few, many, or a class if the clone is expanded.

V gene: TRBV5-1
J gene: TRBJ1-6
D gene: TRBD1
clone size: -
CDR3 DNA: TGCGCCAGCAGCTTGGATAGTATCGACAGGGGTAATTCACCCCTCCACTTT
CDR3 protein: CASSLDSIDRGNSPLHF

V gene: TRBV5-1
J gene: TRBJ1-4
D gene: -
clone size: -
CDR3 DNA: TGCGCCAGCAACCTAGGGGATAAGGATGAAAAACTGTTTTTT
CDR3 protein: CASNLGDKDEKLFF

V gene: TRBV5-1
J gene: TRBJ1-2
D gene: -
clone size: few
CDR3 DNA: TGCGCCAGCAGCTTGACCCCGGGACTGAAGAACTATGGCTACACCTTC
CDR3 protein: CASSLTPGLKNYGYTF

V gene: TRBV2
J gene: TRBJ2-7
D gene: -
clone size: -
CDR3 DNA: TGTGCCAGCAGTGAGGAAGCGGGCCCCTACGAGCAGTACTTC
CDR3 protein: CASSEEAGPYEQYF

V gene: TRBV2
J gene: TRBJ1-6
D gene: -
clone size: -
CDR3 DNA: TGTGCCAGCAACAGGGAGAGCTCCTATAATTCACCCCTCCACTTT
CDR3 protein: CASNRESSYNSPLHF

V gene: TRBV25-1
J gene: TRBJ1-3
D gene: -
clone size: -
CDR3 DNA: TGTGCCAGCAGTTCTGCTACGAGATCTGGAAACACCATATATTTT
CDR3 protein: CASSSATRSGNTIYF

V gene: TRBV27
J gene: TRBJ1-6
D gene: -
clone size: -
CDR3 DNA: TGTGCCAGCAGTTTGGGTAGAGGGAAGTGGTCACCCCTCCACTTT
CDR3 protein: CASSLGRGKWSPLHF

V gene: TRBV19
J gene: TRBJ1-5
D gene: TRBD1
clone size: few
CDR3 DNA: TGTGCCAGTAGTCTAGGGACAGGGCTTGGCAATCAGCCCCAGCATTTT
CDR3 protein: CASSLGTGLGNQPQHF

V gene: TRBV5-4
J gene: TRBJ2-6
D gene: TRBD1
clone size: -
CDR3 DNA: TGTGCCAGCAGCTTCGACAGGGGGCCTGGGGCCAACGTCCTGACTTTC
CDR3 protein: CASSFDRGPGANVLTF

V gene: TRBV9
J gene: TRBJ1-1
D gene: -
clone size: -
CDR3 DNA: TGTGCCAGCAGCGTAGGATTAACGGAGGCGGACACTGAAGCTTTCTTT
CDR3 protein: CASSVGLTEADTEAFF

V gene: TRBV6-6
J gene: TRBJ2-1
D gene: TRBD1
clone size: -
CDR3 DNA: TGTGCCAGCAGCGGAGGGACAGGGGCTTACAATGAGCAGTTCTTC
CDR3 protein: CASSGGTGAYNEQFF

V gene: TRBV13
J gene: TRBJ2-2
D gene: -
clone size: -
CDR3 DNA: TGTGCCAGCAGCTTGACAGGCTCCGGGGAGCTGTTTTTT
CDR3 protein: CASSLTGSGELFF

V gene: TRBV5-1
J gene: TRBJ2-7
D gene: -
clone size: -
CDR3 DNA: TGCGCCAGCAGCTTGGTGGCAACCTACGAGCAGTACTTC
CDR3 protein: CASSLVATYEQYF

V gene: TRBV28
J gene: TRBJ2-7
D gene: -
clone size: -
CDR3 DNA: TGTGCCAGCAGTTTATATGAGGAGTCCTACGAGCAGTACTTC
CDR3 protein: CASSLYEESYEQYF

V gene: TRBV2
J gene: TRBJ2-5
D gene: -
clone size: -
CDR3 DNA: TGTGCCAGCAGTGCGCGCAGACGGGATATGGGGACCCAGTACTTC
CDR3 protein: CASSARRRDMGTQYF

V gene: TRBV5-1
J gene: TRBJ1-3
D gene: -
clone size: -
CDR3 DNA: TGCGCCAGCAGCTTGGATGCGGGCTCTGGAAACACCATATATTTT
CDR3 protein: CASSLDAGSGNTIYF

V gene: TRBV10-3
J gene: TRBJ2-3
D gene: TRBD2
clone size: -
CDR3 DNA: TGTGCCATCAGTTCCGGGAAGGCGGGGGGCACAGATACGCAGTATTTT
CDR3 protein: CAISSGKAGGTDTQYF

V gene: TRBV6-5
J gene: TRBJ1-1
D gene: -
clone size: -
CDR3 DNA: TGTGCCAGCAGTTACTCGGCAGGGATGAACACTGAAGCTTTCTTT
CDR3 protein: CASSYSAGMNTEAFF

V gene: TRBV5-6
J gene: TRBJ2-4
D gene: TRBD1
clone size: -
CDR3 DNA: TGTGCCAGCAGCTCCCGGGACAGGGGGAAAAACATTCAGTACTTC
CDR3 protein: CASSSRDRGKNIQYF

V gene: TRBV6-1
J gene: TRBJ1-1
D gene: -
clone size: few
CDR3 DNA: TGTGCCAGCAGCCCGGGACTCCAAAACACTGAAGCTTTCTTT
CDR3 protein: CASSPGLQNTEAFF

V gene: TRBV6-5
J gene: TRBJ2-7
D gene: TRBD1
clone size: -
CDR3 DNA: TGTGCCAGCAGTAACCTTGGACAGGGGGTATACGAGCAGTACTTC
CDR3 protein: CASSNLGQGVYEQYF

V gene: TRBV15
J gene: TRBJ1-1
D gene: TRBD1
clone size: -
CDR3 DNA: TGTGCCACCAGCAGAGATAGAGGGGGCGGAGGGGCTTTCTTT
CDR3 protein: CATSRDRGGGGAFF

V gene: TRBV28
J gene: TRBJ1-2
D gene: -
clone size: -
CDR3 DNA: TGTGCCAGCGAAGGGGTTTTTCCGTACTATGGCTACACCTTC
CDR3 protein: CASEGVFPYYGYTF

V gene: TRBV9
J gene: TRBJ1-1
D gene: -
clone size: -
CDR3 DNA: TGTGCCAGCAGCCCCGACGGGGGGGGTTATGGCACTGAAGCTTTCTTT
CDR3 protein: CASSPDGGGYGTEAFF

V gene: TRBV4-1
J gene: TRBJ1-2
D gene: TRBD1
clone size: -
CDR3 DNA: TGCGCCAGCAGCCAAGGGACAGGGTTAGCTAACTATGGCTACACCTTC
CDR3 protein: CASSQGTGLANYGYTF

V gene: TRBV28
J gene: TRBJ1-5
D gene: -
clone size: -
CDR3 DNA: TGTGCCAGCAGTTTTAGAGGTTTTCAGCCCCAGCATTTT
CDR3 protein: CASSFRGFQPQHF

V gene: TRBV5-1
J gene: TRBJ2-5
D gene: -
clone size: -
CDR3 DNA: TGCGCCAGCAGCCCCCCCCGGGGGTTAGAGACCCAGTACTTC
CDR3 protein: CASSPPRGLETQYF

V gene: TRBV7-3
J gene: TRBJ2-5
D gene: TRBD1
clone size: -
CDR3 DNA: TGTGCCAGCAGCTTACAGGGGGCCGGAGAGACCCAGTACTTC
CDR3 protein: CASSLQGAGETQYF

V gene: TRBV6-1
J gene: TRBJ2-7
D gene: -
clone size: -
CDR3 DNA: TGTGCCAGCAGTGACCGGCACAGGGCCAGGGTCTACGAGCAGTACTTC
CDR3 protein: CASSDRHRARVYEQYF

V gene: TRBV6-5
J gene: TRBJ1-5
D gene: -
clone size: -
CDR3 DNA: TGTGCCAGCAGTTTCCGACAGGCCAATCAGCCCCAGCATTTT
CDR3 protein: CASSFRQANQPQHF

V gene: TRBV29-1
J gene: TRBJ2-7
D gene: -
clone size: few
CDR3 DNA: TGCAGCGTTGAGGAGGACCTCAAGGGCTCCTACGAGCAGTACTTC
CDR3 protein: CSVEEDLKGSYEQYF

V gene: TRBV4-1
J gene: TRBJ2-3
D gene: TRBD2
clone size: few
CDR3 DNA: TGCGCCAGCAGCCAAGCGGGGGGTACGCAGTATTTT
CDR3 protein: CASSQAGGTQYF

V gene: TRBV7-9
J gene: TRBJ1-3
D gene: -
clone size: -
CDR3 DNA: TGTGCCAGCAGCTACTCCGGGACAAAAACTGGAAACACCATATATTTT
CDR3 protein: CASSYSGTKTGNTIYF

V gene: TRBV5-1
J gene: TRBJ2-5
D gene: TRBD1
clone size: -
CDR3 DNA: TGCGCCAGCAACCCCGGGACAGGGCTAGAGACCCAGTACTTC
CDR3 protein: CASNPGTGLETQYF

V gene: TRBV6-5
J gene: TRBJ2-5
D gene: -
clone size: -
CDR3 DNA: TGTGCCAGCAGTCCCGAGGGCAACCAAGAGACCCAGTACTTC
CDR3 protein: CASSPEGNQETQYF

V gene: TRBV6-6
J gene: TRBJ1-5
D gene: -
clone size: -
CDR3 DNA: TGTGCCAGCAACTCGGGGCGGGGGCTTGGCAATCAGCCCCAGCATTTT
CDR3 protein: CASNSGRGLGNQPQHF

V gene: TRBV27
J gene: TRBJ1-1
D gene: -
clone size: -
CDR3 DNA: TGTGCCAGCAGTTCGACGGCGGGTGGGTACACTGAAGCTTTCTTT
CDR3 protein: CASSSTAGGYTEAFF

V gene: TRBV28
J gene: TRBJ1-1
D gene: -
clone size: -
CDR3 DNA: TGTGCCAGCACCCCAGGCGGGGCCATGAACACTGAAGCTTTCTTT
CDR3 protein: CASTPGGAMNTEAFF

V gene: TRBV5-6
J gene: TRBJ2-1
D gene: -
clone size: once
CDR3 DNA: TGTGCCAGCAGCTTGGACTTCGCGGGGGAGCAGTTCTTC
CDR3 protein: CASSLDFAGEQFF

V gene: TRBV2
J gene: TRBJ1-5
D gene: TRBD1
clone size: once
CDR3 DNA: TGTGCCAGCGGCGGACAGGGGGCTGATCAGCCCCAGCATTTT
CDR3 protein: CASGGQGADQPQHF

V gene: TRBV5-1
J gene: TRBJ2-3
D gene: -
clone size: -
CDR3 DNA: TGCGCCAGCAGCTCGAGCACAGATACGCAGTATTTT
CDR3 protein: CASSSSTDTQYF